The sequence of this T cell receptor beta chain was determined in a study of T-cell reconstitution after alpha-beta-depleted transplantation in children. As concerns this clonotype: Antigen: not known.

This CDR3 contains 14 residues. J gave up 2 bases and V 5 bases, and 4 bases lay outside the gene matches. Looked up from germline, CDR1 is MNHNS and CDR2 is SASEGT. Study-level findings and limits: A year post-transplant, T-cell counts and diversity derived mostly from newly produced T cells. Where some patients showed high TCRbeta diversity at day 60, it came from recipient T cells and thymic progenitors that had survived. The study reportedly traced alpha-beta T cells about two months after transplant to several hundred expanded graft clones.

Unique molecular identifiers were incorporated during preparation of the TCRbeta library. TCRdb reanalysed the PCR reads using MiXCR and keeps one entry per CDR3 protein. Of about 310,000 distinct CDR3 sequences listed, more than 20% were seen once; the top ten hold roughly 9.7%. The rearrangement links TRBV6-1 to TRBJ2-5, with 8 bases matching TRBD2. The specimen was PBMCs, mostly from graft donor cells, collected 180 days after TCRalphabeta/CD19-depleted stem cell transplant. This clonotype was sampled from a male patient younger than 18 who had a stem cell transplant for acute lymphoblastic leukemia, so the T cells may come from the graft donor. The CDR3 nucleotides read TGTGCCAGCAGTACGAGCGGGAGACAAGAGACCCAGTACTTC. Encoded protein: CASSTSGRQETQYF.